The rows below give T cell receptor beta chains drawn from one sample of a study of T cell repertoires in cytomegalovirus infection. Antigen specificity for these receptors is unknown. TCRdb recomputed calls from the reads with MiXCR, one row per CDR3 protein. There are 400,000 to 600,000 distinct CDR3 sequences in the sample; roughly 46% occur only once, and roughly two fifths lies in the top ten. Sequencing was performed on cultured PBMCs, taken from culture after CMV antigen stimulation. Source of these receptors: a human donor in good health (CMV status not recorded). Some clones in this sample may be carry-over from other donors' samples. Both conserved end residues are part of each CDR3. A D gene is named only where the DNA matches it firmly. The listing skips clone size in some rows; elsewhere it reads once, few, many or a size class.

TRBV11-2	TRBJ2-1	few	TRBD1	CASSPPHTGVNEQFF	TGTGCCAGCAGCCCGCCCCATACAGGGGTCAATGAGCAGTTCTTC
TRBV6-5	TRBJ2-2	few	TRBD1	CASSYSGQGARTGELFF	TGTGCCAGCAGTTACTCCGGACAGGGGGCGCGAACCGGGGAGCTGTTTTTT
TRBV27	TRBJ1-5	.	.	CASTVSGGANQPQHF	TGTGCCAGCACCGTAAGCGGGGGCGCGAATCAGCCCCAGCATTTT
TRBV7-9	TRBJ1-6	.	.	CASSPTRDSPLHF	TGTGCCAGCAGCCCTACCCGGGATTCACCCCTCCACTTT
TRBV7-8	TRBJ2-2	few	.	CASTLYRTVNTGELFF	TGTGCCAGCACCCTCTATCGGACAGTGAACACCGGGGAGCTGTTTTTT
TRBV4-3	TRBJ2-7	few	.	CASSQDTTGLSYEQYF	TGCGCCAGCAGCCAAGATACTACAGGGTTATCCTACGAGCAGTACTTC
TRBV7-2	TRBJ2-3	few	.	CASSFLGAPSTDTQYF	TGTGCCAGCAGCTTTCTTGGCGCCCCATCGACGGATACGCAGTATTTT
TRBV6-1	TRBJ2-1	.	TRBD2	CASSEGLAGPGEQFF	TGTGCCAGCAGTGAAGGGCTAGCGGGGCCCGGGGAGCAGTTCTTC
TRBV7-2	TRBJ2-7	.	.	CASSLFGSGYEQYF	TGTGCCAGCAGCTTATTCGGGAGTGGGTACGAGCAGTACTTC
TRBV11-1	TRBJ2-5	.	.	CASSPRDFRRETQYF	TGTGCCAGCAGCCCCCGGGACTTCCGTCGGGAGACCCAGTACTTC
TRBV4-1	TRBJ2-7	.	TRBD1	CASSQATGLEQYF	TGCGCCAGCAGCCAAGCGACAGGGCTCGAGCAGTACTTC
TRBV19	TRBJ2-1	.	.	CASCETGYNEQFF	TGTGCCAGTTGTGAGACTGGGTACAATGAGCAGTTCTTC
TRBV4-1	TRBJ1-1	few	.	CASRAVIGNTEAFF	TGCGCCAGCCGGGCCGTCATCGGGAACACTGAAGCTTTCTTT
TRBV5-1	TRBJ2-3	.	TRBD1	CASSQGQGRNTQYF	TGCGCCAGCAGCCAAGGACAGGGGAGGAATACGCAGTATTTT
TRBV19	TRBJ2-5	.	TRBD1	CARSRPTGHQETQYF	TGTGCCAGGAGCAGACCGACAGGGCACCAAGAGACCCAGTACTTC
TRBV4-3	TRBJ2-7	few	.	CASSQERGSTYEQYF	TGCGCCAGCAGCCAAGAACGGGGATCCACCTACGAGCAGTACTTC
TRBV15	TRBJ1-3	.	.	CATSRVPQGKWGYSGNTIYF	TGTGCCACCAGCAGAGTCCCACAGGGCAAATGGGGCTACTCTGGAAACACCATATATTTT
TRBV19	TRBJ1-2	.	TRBD1	CASSARDRVYGYTF	TGTGCCAGTAGTGCCCGGGACAGGGTCTATGGCTACACCTTC
TRBV7-2	TRBJ1-6	.	.	CASSQVVAANSPLHF	TGTGCCAGCAGCCAAGTGGTGGCCGCGAATTCACCCCTCCACTTT
TRBV7-2	TRBJ2-7	few	TRBD2	CASSSSGSLYF	TGTGCCAGCAGCTCTAGCGGGAGCCTGTACTTC
TRBV27	TRBJ2-2	.	.	CASSYGVQGELFF	TGTGCCAGCAGTTACGGGGTTCAAGGGGAGCTGTTTTTT
TRBV7-8	TRBJ1-2	.	TRBD1	CASSLRDRLYGYTF	TGTGCCAGCAGCTTACGGGACAGACTATATGGCTACACCTTC
TRBV7-2	TRBJ2-3	.	TRBD2	CASSLNSGGPDTQYF	TGTGCCAGCAGCTTAAATAGCGGGGGTCCAGATACGCAGTATTTT
TRBV12-3/TRBV12-4	TRBJ2-1	many	TRBD1	CASTSRDRVNEQFF	TGTGCCAGCACGTCCCGGGACAGGGTCAATGAGCAGTTCTTC
TRBV12-3/TRBV12-4	TRBJ1-1	.	TRBD1	CASSSWDSTEAFF	TGTGCCAGCAGTTCCTGGGACAGCACTGAAGCTTTCTTT
TRBV4-1	TRBJ1-2	.	.	CASSPGTRNYGYTF	TGCGCCAGCAGCCCTGGGACACGGAACTATGGCTACACCTTC
TRBV20-1	TRBJ2-7	.	.	CSARDGTAEQYF	TGCAGTGCTAGAGATGGAACTGCCGAGCAGTACTTC